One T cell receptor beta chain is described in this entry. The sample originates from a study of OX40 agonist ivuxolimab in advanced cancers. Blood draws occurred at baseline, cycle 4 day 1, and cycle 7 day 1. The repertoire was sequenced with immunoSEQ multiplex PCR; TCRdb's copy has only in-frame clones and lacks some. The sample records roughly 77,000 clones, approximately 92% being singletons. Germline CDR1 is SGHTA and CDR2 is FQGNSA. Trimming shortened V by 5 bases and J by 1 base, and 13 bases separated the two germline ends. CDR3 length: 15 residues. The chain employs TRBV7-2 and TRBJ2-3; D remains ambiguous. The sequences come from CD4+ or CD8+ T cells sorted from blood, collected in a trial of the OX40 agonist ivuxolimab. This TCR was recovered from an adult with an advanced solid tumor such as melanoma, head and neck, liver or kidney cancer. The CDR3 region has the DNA TGTGCCAGCAGCCGAGAAGGTTTCGGCACAGATACGCAGTATTTT. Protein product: CASSREGFGTDTQYF. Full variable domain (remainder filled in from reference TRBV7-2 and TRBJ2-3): GAGVSQSPSNKVTEKGKDVELRCDPISGHTALYWYRQSLGQGLEFLIYFQGNSAPDKSGLPSDRFSAERTGGSVSTLTIQRTQQEDSAVYLCASSREGFGTDTQYFGPGTRLTVL.